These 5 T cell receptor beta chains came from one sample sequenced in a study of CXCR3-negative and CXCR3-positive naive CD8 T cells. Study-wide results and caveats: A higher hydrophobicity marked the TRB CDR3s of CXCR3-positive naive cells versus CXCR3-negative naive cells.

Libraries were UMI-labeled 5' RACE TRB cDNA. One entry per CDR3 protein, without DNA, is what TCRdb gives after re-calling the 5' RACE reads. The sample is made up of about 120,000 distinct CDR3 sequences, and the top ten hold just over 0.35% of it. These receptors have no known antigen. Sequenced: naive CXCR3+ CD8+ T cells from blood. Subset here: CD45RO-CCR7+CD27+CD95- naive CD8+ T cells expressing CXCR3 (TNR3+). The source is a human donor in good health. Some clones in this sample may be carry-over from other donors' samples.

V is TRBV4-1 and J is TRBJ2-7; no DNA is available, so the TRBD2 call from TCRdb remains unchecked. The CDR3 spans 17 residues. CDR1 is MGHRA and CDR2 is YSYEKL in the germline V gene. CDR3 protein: CASSPKDPSGVNYEQYF.

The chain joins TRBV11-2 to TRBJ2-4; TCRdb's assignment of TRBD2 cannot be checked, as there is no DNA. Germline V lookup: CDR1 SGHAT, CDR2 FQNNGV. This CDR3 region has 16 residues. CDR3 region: CASSLGLAGEKNIQYF.

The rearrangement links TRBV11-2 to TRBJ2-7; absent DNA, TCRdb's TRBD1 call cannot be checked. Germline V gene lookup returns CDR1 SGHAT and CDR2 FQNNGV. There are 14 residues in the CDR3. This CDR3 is CASSLAGQIGEQYF.

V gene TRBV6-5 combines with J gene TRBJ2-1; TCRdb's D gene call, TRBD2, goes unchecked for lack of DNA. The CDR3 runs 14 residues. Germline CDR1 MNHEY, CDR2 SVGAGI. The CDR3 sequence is CASSLASGPTRQFF.

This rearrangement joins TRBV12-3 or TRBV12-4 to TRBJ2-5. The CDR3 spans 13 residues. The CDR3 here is CASSSVTMETQYF.